The sequence of this T cell receptor (beta chain) was determined in a study of OX40 agonist ivuxolimab in advanced cancers. TCRdb's table, derived via immunoSEQ multiplex PCR, lists solely in-frame clones and lacks some. The sample has about 100,000 clones; approximately 89% are singletons. The TCR originated in an adult with an advanced solid tumor such as melanoma, head and neck, liver or kidney cancer. The sequencing used CD4+ or CD8+ T cells sorted from blood, collected in a trial of the OX40 agonist ivuxolimab.

In DNA, the CDR3 is TGTGCCAGCAGTTTGTTGGACAGGGGGCGTGAAAAACTGTTTTTT. This translates into CASSLLDRGREKLFF. The chain is built from TRBV27 and TRBJ1-4; 11 bases fit TRBD1. The CDR3 spans 15 residues. Trimming cost V 3 bases and J 7 bases; bases outside gene matches: 4. Germline V gives CDR1 MNHEY, CDR2 SMNVEV (reference sequence). The whole variable domain, filled in from reference TRBV27 and TRBJ1-4, reads EAQVTQNPRYLITVTGKKLTVTCSQNMNHEYMSWYRQDPGLGLRQIYYSMNVEVTDKGDVPEGYKVSRKEKRNFPLILESPSPNQTSLYFCASSLLDRGREKLFFGSGTQLSVL.